The 8 T cell receptor beta chains reported below all come from one sample, sequenced in a study of cytomegalovirus exposure and HLA in healthy donors. The study ran its PCR with 60 Vbeta and 13 Jbeta primers. Sequencing used immunoSEQ multiplex PCR; TCRdb keeps in-frame clones, though not all of them. The top ten clones hold under 2% of a sample with around 120,000 clones, just over 15% of them seen once. The sample was PBMCs. These receptor sequences come from a woman aged 18 to 35 in good health and CMV-seronegative.

In this sample, this clone turned up a few times. V usage is TRBV6-4 and J usage is TRBJ2-2; maybe TRBD1 (6 bases). V was cut by 3 bases and J by 5 bases, with 19 bases left in between. Germline V gene lookup returns CDR1 MRHNA and CDR2 SNTAGT. The CDR3 loop spans 17 amino acids. DNA for the CDR3: TGTGCCAGCAGTGAGATTTACGGCCAGGGGCGTACCGGGGAGCTGTTTTTT. It codes for CASSEIYGQGRTGELFF.

This clone has just a few counts. V usage is TRBV2 and J usage is TRBJ2-7, with TRBD2 matching over 9 bases. Trimming took 7 bases from V and 2 from J; bases not matched to a gene: 24. CDR1 and CDR2 from the germline V gene are SNHLY and FYNNEI. This CDR3 is built from 20 residues. As DNA, the CDR3 is TGTGCCAGCAAATGGGATTGGGGGGGCGTTAAGACTAGCGGAACCTACGAGCAGTACTTC. Translated: CASKWDWGGVKTSGTYEQYF.

This clone was observed a handful of times. The rearrangement joins TRBV6-4 to TRBJ2-5; weak D call: TRBD2 (5 bases). This CDR3 is built from 15 residues. The ends were cut back, 0 bases at V and 3 bases at J, with 11 bases in the middle. Germline V lookup: CDR1 MRHNA, CDR2 SNTAGT. The CDR3 region has the DNA TGTGCCAGCAGTGACTCGAAGTCGGGGAAAGAGACCCAGTACTTC. Translation: CASSDSKSGKETQYF.

This clone was counted between two and nine times. The chain links TRBV2 to TRBJ2-6; D not resolved. The CDR3 covers 18 residues. V dropped 2 bases and J dropped 1 base, with 15 bases sitting between them. Germline V gene data show CDR1 as SNHLY and CDR2 as FYNNEI. CDR3 loop: CASSERTASRSGANVLTF. The CDR3 region has the DNA TGTGCCAGCAGTGAACGTACAGCCTCTCGTTCTGGGGCCAACGTCCTGACTTTC.

This chain connects TRBV5-4 to TRBJ2-5, with TRBD1 matching 10 bases. The V gene's germline CDR1 is SGHNT and CDR2 YYREEE (reference sequence). This CDR3 is 16 amino acids long. V lost 1 base and J lost 5; bases outside the gene matches: 8. CDR3 in amino acids: CASSLSLTGGTETQYF. Here the CDR3 DNA reads TGTGCCAGCAGCTTGAGCCTGACAGGGGGCACGGAGACCCAGTACTTC.

There are a few counts of this clone. The gene calls are TRBV5-1 and TRBJ2-1; 10 bases match TRBD2. The CDR3 spans 17 residues. With 0 bases clipped from V and 3 bases from J, the junction kept 6 bases outside the gene matches. Per germline, CDR1 SGHRS and CDR2 YFSETQ. The CDR3 nucleotides read TGCGCCAGCAGCTTGGTAGGGTCTAGCGGGGGCTACAATGAGCAGTTCTTC. It is translated as CASSLVGSSGGYNEQFF.

The chain employs TRBV7-6 and TRBJ2-5; maybe TRBD1 (5 bases). The germline V gene encodes CDR1 SGHVS and CDR2 FNYEAQ. V lost 4 bases and J 4 bases, leaving 7 bases between the germline ends. This CDR3 is 12 amino acids long. The CDR3 here is CASSWGPETQYF. Written as DNA, the CDR3 is TGTGCCAGCAGCTGGGGCCCAGAGACCCAGTACTTC.

V and J are TRBV6-1 and TRBJ2-7, with 11 bases fitting TRBD2. CDR3 length: 15 residues. The V gene end was trimmed by 10 bases and the J gene end by 0 bases; junction bases not matched to a gene: 8. Germline CDR1 MNHNS, CDR2 SASEGT. In DNA form, the CDR3 reads TGTGCCACCAGCGGGACTAGCGGCCTCTCCTACGAGCAGTACTTC. Its translation: CATSGTSGLSYEQYF.